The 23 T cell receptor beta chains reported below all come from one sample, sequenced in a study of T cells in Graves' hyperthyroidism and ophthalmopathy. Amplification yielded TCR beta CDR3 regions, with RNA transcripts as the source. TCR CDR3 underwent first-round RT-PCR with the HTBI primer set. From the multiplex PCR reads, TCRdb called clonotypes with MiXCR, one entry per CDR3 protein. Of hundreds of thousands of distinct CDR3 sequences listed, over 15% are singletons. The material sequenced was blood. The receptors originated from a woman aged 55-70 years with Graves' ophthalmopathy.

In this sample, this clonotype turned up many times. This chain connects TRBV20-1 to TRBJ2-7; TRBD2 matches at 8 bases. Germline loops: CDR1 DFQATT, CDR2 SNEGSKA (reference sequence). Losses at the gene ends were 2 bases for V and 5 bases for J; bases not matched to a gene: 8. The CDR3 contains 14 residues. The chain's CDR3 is CSARSGTRTNEQYF. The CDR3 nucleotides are TGCAGTGCTAGATCCGGGACTAGAACGAACGAGCAGTACTTC.

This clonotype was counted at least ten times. In nucleotides, the CDR3 is TGTGCCAGCAGCTTCTTCCCGGGACAGGGAAGTTCACCCCTCCACTTT. This encodes CASSFFPGQGSSPLHF. The chain carries TRBV11-2 and TRBJ1-6; TRBD1 agrees at 9 bases. The V and J ends lost 3 bases and 9 bases, in that order; junction bases with no gene match: 9. CDR3 length: 16 amino acids. CDR1 and CDR2 (germline): SGHAT, FQNNGV. Complete variable domain (other parts from reference TRBV11-2 and TRBJ1-6): EAGVAQSPRYKIIEKRQSVAFWCNPISGHATLYWYQQILGQGPKLLIQFQNNGVVDDSQLPKDRFSAERLKGVDSTLKIQPAKLEDSAVYLCASSFFPGQGSSPLHFGNGTRLTVT.

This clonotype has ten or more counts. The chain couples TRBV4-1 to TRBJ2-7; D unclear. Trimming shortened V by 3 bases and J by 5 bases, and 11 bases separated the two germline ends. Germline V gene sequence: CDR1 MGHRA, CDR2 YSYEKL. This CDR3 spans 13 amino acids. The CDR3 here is CASSQVARDEQYF. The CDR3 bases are TGCGCCAGCAGCCAGGTGGCTCGAGACGAGCAGTACTTC.

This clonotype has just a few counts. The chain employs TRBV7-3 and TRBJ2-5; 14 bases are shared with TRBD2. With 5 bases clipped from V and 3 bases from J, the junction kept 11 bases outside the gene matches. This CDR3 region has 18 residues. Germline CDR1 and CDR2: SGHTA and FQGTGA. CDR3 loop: CASSRGLAGGPSEETQYF. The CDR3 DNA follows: TGTGCCAGCAGCCGTGGACTAGCGGGAGGCCCGTCGGAAGAGACCCAGTACTTC.

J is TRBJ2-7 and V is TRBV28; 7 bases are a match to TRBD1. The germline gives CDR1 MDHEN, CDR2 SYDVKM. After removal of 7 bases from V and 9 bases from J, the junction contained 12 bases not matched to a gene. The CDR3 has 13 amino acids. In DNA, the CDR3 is TGTGCCAGCACATCTACAGGGGACGAGCGGCAGTACTTC. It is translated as CASTSTGDERQYF.

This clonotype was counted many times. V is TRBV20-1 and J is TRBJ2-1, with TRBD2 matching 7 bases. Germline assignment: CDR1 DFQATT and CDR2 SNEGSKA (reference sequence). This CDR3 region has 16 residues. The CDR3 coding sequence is TGCTCGTCCCTAGCGGCCCTCATCAGCTCCTACAATGAGCAGTTCTTC. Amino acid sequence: CSSLAALISSYNEQFF.

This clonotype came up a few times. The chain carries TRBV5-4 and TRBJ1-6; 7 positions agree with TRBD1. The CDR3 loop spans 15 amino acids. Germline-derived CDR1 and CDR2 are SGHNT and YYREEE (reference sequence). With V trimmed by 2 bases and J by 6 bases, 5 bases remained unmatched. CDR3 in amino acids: CASSLPGQLNSPLHF. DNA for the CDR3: TGTGCCAGCAGCTTACCGGGACAGCTTAATTCACCCCTCCACTTT.

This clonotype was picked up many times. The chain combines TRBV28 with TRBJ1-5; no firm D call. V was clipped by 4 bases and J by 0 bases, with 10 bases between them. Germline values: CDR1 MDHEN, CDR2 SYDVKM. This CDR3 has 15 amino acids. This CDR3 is CASSSGRFSNQPQHF. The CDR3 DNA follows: TGTGCCAGCAGTTCCGGACGGTTTAGCAATCAGCCCCAGCATTTT.

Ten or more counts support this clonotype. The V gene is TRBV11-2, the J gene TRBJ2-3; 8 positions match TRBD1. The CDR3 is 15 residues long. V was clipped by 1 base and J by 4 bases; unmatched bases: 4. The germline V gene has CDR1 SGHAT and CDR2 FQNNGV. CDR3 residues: CASSLVGQDPDTQYF. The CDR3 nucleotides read TGTGCCAGCAGCTTAGTGGGACAGGACCCAGATACGCAGTATTTT.

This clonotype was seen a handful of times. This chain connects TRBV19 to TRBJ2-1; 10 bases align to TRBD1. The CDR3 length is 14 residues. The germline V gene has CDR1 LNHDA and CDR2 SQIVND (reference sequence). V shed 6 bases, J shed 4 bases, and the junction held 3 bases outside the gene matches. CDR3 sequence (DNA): TGTGCCAGTAGCGACAGGGGGCGGTACAATGAGCAGTTCTTC. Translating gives CASSDRGRYNEQFF. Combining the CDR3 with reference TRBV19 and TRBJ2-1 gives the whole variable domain DGGITQSPKYLFRKEGQNVTLSCEQNLNHDAMYWYRQDPGQGLRLIYYSQIVNDFQKGDIAEGYSVSREKKESFPLTVTSAQKNPTAFYLCASSDRGRYNEQFFGPGTRLTVL.

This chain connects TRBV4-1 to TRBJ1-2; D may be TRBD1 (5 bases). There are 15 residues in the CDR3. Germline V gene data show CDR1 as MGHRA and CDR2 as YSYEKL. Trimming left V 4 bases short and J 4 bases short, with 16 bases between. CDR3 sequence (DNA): TGCGCCAGCAGCCCTGGCCGGGACCGAGTCTATGGCTACACCTTC. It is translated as CASSPGRDRVYGYTF.

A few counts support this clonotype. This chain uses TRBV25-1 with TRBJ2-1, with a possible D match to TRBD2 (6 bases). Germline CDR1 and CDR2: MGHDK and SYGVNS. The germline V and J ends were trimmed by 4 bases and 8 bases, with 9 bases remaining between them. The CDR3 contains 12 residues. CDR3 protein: CASSVGGDEQFF. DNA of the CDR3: TGTGCCAGCAGTGTTGGCGGGGATGAGCAGTTCTTC.

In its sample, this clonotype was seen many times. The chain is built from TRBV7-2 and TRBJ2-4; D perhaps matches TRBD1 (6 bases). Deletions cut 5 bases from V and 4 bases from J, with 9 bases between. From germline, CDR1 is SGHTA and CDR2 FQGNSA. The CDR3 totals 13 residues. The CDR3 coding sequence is TGTGCCAGCAGCATAGGACAGAAAAACATTCAGTACTTC. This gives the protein CASSIGQKNIQYF.

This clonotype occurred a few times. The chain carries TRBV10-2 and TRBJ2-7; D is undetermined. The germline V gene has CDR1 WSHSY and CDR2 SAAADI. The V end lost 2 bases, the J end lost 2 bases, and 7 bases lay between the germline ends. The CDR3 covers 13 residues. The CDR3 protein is CASSERQPYEQYF. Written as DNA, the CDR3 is TGCGCCAGCAGTGAGCGGCAGCCCTACGAGCAGTACTTC.

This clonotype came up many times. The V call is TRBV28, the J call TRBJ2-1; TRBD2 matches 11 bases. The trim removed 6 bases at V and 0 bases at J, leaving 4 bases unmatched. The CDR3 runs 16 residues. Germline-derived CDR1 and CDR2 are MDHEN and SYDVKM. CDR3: CASSLGLADSYNEQFF. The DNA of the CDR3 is TGTGCCAGCAGCCTGGGACTAGCGGACTCCTACAATGAGCAGTTCTTC. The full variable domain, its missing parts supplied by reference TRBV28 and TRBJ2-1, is DVKVTQSSRYLVKRTGEKVFLECVQDMDHENMFWYRQDPGLGLRLIYFSYDVKMKEKGDIPEGYSVSREKKERFSLILESASTNQTSMYLCASSLGLADSYNEQFFGPGTRLTVL.

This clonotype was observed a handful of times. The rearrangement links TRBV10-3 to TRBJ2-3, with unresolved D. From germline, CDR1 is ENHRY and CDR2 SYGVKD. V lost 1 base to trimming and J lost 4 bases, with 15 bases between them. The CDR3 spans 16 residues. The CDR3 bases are TGTGCCATCAGTGAGTTTCGGGTGGGATCGGCAGATACGCAGTATTTT. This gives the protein CAISEFRVGSADTQYF.

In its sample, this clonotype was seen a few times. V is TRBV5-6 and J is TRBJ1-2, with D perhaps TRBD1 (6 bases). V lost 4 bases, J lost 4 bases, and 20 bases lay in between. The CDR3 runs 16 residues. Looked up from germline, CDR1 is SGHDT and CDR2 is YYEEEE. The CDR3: CASSQSRGGLVYGYTF. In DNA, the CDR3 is TGTGCCAGCAGCCAAAGTCGGGGGGGGCTCGTCTATGGCTACACCTTC. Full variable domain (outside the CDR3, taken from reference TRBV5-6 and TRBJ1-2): DAGVTQSPTHLIKTRGQQVTLRCSPKSGHDTVSWYQQALGQGPQFIFQYYEEEERQRGNFPDRFSGHQFPNYSSELNVNALLLGDSALYLCASSQSRGGLVYGYTFGSGTRLTVV.

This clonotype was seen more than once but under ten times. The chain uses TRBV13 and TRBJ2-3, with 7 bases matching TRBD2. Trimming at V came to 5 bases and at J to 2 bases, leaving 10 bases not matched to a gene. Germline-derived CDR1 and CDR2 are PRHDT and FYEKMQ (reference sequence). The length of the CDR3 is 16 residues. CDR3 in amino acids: CASSAIRAGTTDTQYF. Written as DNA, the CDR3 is TGTGCCAGCAGCGCCATAAGAGCGGGGACCACAGATACGCAGTATTTT.

Written as DNA, the CDR3 is TGTGCCAGCAGCGTAGGACCATCCCAAGAGACCCAGTACTTC. Amino acid sequence: CASSVGPSQETQYF. The chain joins TRBV9 to TRBJ2-5, with D uncertain. The CDR3 covers 14 residues. Trimming left V 0 bases short and J 1 base short, with 7 bases between. Germline CDR1 and CDR2: SGDLS and YYNGEE.

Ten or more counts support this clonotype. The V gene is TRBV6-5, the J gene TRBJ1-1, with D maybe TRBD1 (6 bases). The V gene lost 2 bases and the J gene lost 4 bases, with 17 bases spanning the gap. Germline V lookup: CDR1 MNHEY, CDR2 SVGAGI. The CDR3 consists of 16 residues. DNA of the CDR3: TGTGCCAGCAGTTACGGCCCAGCGGGGGCCGCCACTGAAGCTTTCTTT. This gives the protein CASSYGPAGAATEAFF.

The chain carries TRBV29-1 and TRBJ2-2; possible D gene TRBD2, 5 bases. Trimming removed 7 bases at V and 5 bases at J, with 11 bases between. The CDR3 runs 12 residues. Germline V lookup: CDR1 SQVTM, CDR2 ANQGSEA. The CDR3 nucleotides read TGCAGCGCTAGCAGGATGACCGGGGAGCTGTTTTTT. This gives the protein CSASRMTGELFF.

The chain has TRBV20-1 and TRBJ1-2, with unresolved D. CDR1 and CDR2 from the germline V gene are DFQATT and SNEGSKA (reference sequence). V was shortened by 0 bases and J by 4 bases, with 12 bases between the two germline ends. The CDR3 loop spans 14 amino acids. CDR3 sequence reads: CSARDPEGSYGYTF. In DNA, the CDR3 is TGCAGTGCTAGAGATCCGGAGGGCTCCTATGGCTACACCTTC.

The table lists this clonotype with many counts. The CDR3 bases are TGTGCCAGCAGTTTAACAGGGAGGGCTAGCGGGAGATTGTACGAGCAGTACTTC. Translation: CASSLTGRASGRLYEQYF. The chain links TRBV28 to TRBJ2-7, with 10 positions matching TRBD2. Trimming took 2 bases from V and 4 from J; bases not matched to a gene: 14. The germline V gene has CDR1 MDHEN and CDR2 SYDVKM. This CDR3 comprises 18 residues. Full variable domain (missing parts from reference TRBV28 and TRBJ2-7): DVKVTQSSRYLVKRTGEKVFLECVQDMDHENMFWYRQDPGLGLRLIYFSYDVKMKEKGDIPEGYSVSREKKERFSLILESASTNQTSMYLCASSLTGRASGRLYEQYFGPGTRLTVT.